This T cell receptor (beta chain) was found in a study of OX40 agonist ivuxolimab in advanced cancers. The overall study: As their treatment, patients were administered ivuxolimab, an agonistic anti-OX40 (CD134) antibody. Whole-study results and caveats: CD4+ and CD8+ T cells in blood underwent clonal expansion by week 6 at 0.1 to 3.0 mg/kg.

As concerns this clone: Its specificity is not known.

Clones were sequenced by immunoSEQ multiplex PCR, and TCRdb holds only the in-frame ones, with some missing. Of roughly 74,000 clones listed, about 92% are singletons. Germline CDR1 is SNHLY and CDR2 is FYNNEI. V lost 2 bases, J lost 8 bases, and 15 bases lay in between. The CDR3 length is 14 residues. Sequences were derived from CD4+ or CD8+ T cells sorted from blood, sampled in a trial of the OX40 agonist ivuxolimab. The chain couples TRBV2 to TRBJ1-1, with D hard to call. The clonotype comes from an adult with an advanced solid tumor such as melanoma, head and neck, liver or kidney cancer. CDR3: CASSEPGFGLEAFF. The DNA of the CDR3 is TGTGCCAGCAGTGAACCTGGGTTTGGCCTCGAAGCTTTCTTT.